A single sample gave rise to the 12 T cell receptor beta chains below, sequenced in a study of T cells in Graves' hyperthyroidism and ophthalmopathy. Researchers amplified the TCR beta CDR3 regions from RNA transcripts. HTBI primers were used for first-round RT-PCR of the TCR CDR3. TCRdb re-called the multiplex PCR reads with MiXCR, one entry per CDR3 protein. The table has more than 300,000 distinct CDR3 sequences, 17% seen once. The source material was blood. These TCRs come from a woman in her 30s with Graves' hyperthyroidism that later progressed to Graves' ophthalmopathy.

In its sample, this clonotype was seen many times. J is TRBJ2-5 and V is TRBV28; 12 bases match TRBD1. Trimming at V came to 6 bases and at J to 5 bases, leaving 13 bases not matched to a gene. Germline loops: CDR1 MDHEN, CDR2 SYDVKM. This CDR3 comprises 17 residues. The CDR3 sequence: CASSQLDRDRGRETQYF. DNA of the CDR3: TGTGCCAGCAGCCAACTTGACCGGGACAGGGGGCGGGAGACCCAGTACTTC.

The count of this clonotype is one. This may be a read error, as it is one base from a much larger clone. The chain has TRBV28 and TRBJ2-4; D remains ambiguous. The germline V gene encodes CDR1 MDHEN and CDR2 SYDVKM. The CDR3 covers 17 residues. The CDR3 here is CASSLTWSGKEQNIQCF. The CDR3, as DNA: TGTGCCAGCAGTTTAACATGGTCAGGCAAAGAGCAAAACATTCAGTGCTTC.

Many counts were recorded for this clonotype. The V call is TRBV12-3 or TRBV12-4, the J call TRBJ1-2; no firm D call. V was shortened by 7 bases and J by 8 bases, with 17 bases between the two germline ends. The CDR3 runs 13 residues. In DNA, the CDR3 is TGTGCCAGCACTTTGAGTCTGGACTTCGGCTACACCTTC. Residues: CASTLSLDFGYTF.

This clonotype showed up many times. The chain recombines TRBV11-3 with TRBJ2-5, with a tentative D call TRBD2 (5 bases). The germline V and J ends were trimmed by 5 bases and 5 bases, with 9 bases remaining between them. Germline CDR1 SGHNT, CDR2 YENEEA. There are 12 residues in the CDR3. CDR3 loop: CASSAGRETQYF. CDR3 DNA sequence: TGTGCCAGCAGCGCGGGTAGGGAGACCCAGTACTTC.

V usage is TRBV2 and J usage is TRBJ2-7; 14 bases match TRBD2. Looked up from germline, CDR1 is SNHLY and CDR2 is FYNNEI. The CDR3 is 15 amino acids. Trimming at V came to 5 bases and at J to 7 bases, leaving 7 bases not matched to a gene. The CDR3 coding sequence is TGTGCCAGCAGTAACGGACTAGCGGGAGGTGGGGAGCAGTACTTC. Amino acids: CASSNGLAGGGEQYF.

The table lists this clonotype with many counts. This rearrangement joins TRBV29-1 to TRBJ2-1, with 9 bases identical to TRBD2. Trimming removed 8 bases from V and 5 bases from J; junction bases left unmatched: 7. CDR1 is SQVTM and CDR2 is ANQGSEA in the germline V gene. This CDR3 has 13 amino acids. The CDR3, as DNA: TGCAGCCTGGCGGTAGCGGGGGACAATGAGCAGTTCTTC. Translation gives CSLAVAGDNEQFF.

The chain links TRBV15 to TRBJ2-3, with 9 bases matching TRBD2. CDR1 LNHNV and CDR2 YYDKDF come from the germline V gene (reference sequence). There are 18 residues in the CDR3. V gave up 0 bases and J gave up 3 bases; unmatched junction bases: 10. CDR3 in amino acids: CATSRDLPAGGNTDTQYF. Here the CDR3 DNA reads TGTGCCACCAGCAGAGATCTCCCAGCGGGAGGTAATACAGATACGCAGTATTTT.

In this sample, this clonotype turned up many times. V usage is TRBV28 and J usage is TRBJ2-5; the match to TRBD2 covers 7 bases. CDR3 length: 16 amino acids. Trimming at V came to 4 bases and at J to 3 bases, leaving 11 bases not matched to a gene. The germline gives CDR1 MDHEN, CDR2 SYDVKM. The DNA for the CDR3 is TGTGCCAGCAGTTCTACTAGACTAGCCCCAAAAGAGACCCAGTACTTC. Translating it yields CASSSTRLAPKETQYF.

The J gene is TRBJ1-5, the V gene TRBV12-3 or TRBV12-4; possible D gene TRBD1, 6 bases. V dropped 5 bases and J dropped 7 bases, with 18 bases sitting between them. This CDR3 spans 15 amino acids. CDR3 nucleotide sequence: TGTGCCAGCAGTGATATCAGGGGAGAATACCAGCCCCAGCATTTT. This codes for CASSDIRGEYQPQHF.

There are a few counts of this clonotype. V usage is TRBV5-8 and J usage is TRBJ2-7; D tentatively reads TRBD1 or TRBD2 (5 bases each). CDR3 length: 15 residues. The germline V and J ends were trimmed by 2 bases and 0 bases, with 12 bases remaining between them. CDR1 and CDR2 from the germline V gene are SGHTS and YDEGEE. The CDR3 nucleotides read TGTGCCAGCAGCTTCCGGGACGCGTACTCCTACGAGCAGTACTTC. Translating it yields CASSFRDAYSYEQYF. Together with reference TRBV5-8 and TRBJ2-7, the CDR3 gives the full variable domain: EAGVTQSPTHLIKTRGQQATLRCSPISGHTSVYWYQQALGLGLQFLLWYDEGEERNRGNFPPRFSGRQFPNYSSELNVNALELEDSALYLCASSFRDAYSYEQYFGPGTRLTVT.

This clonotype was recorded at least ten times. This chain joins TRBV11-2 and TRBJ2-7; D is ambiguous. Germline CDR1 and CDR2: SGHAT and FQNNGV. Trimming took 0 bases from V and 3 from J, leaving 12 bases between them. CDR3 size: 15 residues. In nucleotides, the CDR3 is TGTGCCAGCAGCTTAGAGACCTCAACCTACTACGAGCAGTACTTC. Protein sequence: CASSLETSTYYEQYF.

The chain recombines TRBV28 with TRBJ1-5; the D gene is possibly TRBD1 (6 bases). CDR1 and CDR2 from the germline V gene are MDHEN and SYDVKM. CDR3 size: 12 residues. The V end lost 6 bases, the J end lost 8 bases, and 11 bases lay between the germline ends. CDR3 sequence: CASSGTSEPQHF. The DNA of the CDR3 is TGTGCCAGCAGCGGGACAAGCGAGCCCCAGCATTTT. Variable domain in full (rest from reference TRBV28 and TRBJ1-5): DVKVTQSSRYLVKRTGEKVFLECVQDMDHENMFWYRQDPGLGLRLIYFSYDVKMKEKGDIPEGYSVSREKKERFSLILESASTNQTSMYLCASSGTSEPQHFGDGTRLSIL.